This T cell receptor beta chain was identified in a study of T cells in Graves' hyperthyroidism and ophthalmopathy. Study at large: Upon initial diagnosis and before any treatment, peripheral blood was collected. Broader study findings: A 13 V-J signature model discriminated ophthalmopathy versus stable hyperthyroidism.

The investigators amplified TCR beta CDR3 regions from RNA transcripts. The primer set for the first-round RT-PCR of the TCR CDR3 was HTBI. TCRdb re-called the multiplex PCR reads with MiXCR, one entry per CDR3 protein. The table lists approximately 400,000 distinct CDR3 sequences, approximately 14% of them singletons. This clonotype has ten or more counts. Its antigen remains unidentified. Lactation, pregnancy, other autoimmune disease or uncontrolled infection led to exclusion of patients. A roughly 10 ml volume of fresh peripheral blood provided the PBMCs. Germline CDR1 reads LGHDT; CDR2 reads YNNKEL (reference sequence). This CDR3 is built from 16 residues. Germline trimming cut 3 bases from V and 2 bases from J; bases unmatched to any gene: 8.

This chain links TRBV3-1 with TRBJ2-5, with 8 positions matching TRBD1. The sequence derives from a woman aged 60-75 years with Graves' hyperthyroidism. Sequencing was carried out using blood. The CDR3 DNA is TGTGCCAGCAGCCACTGGGACAGGAATACACAAGAGACCCAGTACTTC. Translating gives CASSHWDRNTQETQYF.